Presented here are 26 T cell receptor beta chains from one specimen sequenced in a study of blood T cell repertoires in COVID-19 (dated by TCRdb to the early 2020s). Library prep was done by the immunoSEQ multiplex PCR assay. TCRdb retrieved this table from immuneACCESS and kept in-frame rearrangements only. Not all clones are present; in checked studies, unresolved V genes account for under half, and no reason is known for the remainder. In all, the sample holds roughly 120,000 clones, and approximately 70% of those were seen once. More than 0.8% of the sample belongs to the ten largest clones. Sequencing was done on a sample of peripheral blood. Source of these receptors: a human donor with acute or convalescent COVID-19. The donor label of this sample is uncertain.

The V gene is TRBV28, the J gene TRBJ1-4; D might be TRBD1 (6 bases). V shed 6 bases and J shed 5 bases, with 19 bases lying between them. This CDR3 is built from 16 residues. Germline CDR1 is MDHEN and CDR2 is SYDVKM. CDR3 DNA sequence: TGTGCCAGCAGCTCTACAGACGGGACACAAAATGAAAAACTGTTTTTT. Residues: CASSSTDGTQNEKLFF. Supplemented by reference TRBV28 and TRBJ1-4, the full variable domain reads DVKVTQSSRYLVKRTGEKVFLECVQDMDHENMFWYRQDPGLGLRLIYFSYDVKMKEKGDIPEGYSVSREKKERFSLILESASTNQTSMYLCASSSTDGTQNEKLFFGSGTQLSVL.

This clone was seen only once. CDR3 in DNA: TGTGCCAGCAGGGACCCGGGACAGGGGATTCGCGATACGCAGTATTTT. It translates to CASRDPGQGIRDTQYF. The chain links TRBV2 to TRBJ2-3; the match to TRBD1 covers 10 bases. The CDR3 extends over 16 amino acids. Germline CDR1 SNHLY, CDR2 FYNNEI. J lost 6 bases, V lost 6 bases, and 12 bases had no gene match.

The chain carries TRBV5-1 and TRBJ2-7; 8 bases map to TRBD1. CDR3 length: 15 residues. V was pared by 0 bases and J by 7 bases, with 9 bases of the junction left unmatched. Germline lookup yields CDR1 SGHRS and CDR2 YFSETQ. The CDR3 region is CASSLAGQGFLEQYF. CDR3 in DNA: TGCGCCAGCAGCTTGGCCGGACAGGGCTTCTTGGAGCAGTACTTC.

On this clone itself: This CDR3 is also generated by other DNA sequences in the sample. The chain recombines TRBV7-2 with TRBJ1-3; 7 bases align to TRBD1. Germline values: CDR1 SGHTA, CDR2 FQGNSA. After removal of 5 bases from V and 0 bases from J, the junction contained 4 bases not matched to a gene. The CDR3 covers 15 residues. CDR3 in DNA: TGTGCCAGCAGCGGTCGGGACAGCTCTGGAAACACCATATATTTT. Residues: CASSGRDSSGNTIYF.

The chain carries TRBV5-1 and TRBJ1-1, with TRBD1 identical over 7 bases. With 2 bases clipped from V and 4 bases from J, the junction kept 8 bases outside the gene matches. CDR1 and CDR2 from the germline V gene are SGHRS and YFSETQ. The CDR3 has 15 residues. DNA of the CDR3: TGCGCCAGCAGCTTCGGGACAGAGCGCGGCACTGAAGCTTTCTTT. It encodes CASSFGTERGTEAFF.

The chain links TRBV27 to TRBJ1-6, with 10 positions matching TRBD1. The CDR3 has 17 residues. In germline, CDR1 is MNHEY, CDR2 SMNVEV (reference sequence). V was clipped by 0 bases and J by 6 bases; unmatched bases: 5. The CDR3: CASSLSGTGASNSPLHF. DNA for the CDR3: TGTGCCAGCAGTTTATCCGGGACAGGGGCGTCTAATTCACCCCTCCACTTT.

The V and J genes are TRBV30 and TRBJ2-2; D perhaps matches TRBD2 (5 bases). The ends were cut back, 0 bases at V and 7 bases at J, with 12 bases in the middle. Germline lookup yields CDR1 GTSNPN and CDR2 SVGIG (reference sequence). CDR3 length: 14 amino acids. CDR3 amino acids: CAWSVNSGGGELFF. The CDR3 coding sequence is TGTGCCTGGAGTGTAAATTCTGGAGGCGGGGAGCTGTTTTTT.

V is TRBV6-6 and J is TRBJ2-1; D not certain. The germline CDR1 and CDR2 sequences are MNHNY and SVGAGI (reference sequence). This CDR3 has 11 amino acids. Trimming took 0 bases from V and 9 from J, leaving 3 bases between them. Here the CDR3 reads CASSYSAEQFF. CDR3 bases: TGTGCCAGCAGTTACTCAGCTGAGCAGTTCTTC.

This chain links TRBV19 with TRBJ1-1, with D hard to call. The CDR3 consists of 13 residues. V lost 11 bases to trimming and J lost 0 bases, with 13 bases between them. Germline V gives CDR1 LNHDA, CDR2 SQIVND (reference sequence). DNA for the CDR3: TGTGCCTCGACGACATTCGTGAACACTGAAGCTTTCTTT. Translation: CASTTFVNTEAFF.

The rearrangement joins TRBV28 to TRBJ1-1; 9 bases align to TRBD1. J gave up 6 bases and V 4 bases, and 6 bases lay outside the gene matches. Germline CDR1 and CDR2: MDHEN and SYDVKM. The length of the CDR3 is 14 residues. Here the CDR3 reads CASSSNRDRAEAFF. CDR3 in DNA: TGTGCCAGCAGTTCAAATCGGGACAGGGCTGAAGCTTTCTTT.

This clone was counted only a few times. The rearrangement joins TRBV5-6 to TRBJ2-7; 8 positions match TRBD1. CDR3 length: 13 amino acids. Germline V gene sequence: CDR1 SGHDT, CDR2 YYEEEE. After removal of 4 bases from V and 9 bases from J, the junction contained 9 bases not matched to a gene. CDR3 residues: CASSLGQGRRQYV. CDR3 nucleotides: TGTGCCAGCAGCCTAGGACAGGGACGAAGGCAGTACGTC.

As for this clone: A junction boundary mismatches the germline segment, possibly from a read error. The chain is built from TRBV12-3 or TRBV12-4 and TRBJ1-1; TRBD1 might be the D (6 bases). This CDR3 region has 11 residues. The CDR3 DNA reads TGTGCCAGCAGTTTAGGGCAGGGGATGATCTTT. This encodes CASSLGQGMIF.

V usage is TRBV19 and J usage is TRBJ1-5; no reliable D call. Per germline, CDR1 LNHDA and CDR2 SQIVND (reference sequence). CDR3 size: 16 residues. V lost 6 bases and J lost 0, with 15 bases in between. As DNA, the CDR3 is TGTGCCAGTAGGTCCGGGGTGCGCTATAGCAATCAGCCCCAGCATTTT. Amino acids: CASRSGVRYSNQPQHF.

The chain has TRBV18 and TRBJ1-1; D gene uncertain. The CDR3 extends over 14 amino acids. Trimming took off 8 bases at V and 4 bases at J, with 17 bases between the two ends. From germline, CDR1 is KGHSH and CDR2 LQKENI. CDR3 sequence (DNA): TGTGCCAGCCCCCTCGCGGCCCTGGCCACTGAAGCTTTCTTT. Translation gives CASPLAALATEAFF.

The CDR3 spells CASSESSLGGFGYTF. CDR3 sequence (DNA): TGTGCCAGCAGTGAATCCTCCCTAGGAGGGTTTGGCTACACCTTC. The gene calls are TRBV25-1 and TRBJ1-2; D gene ambiguous. CDR1 MGHDK and CDR2 SYGVNS come from the germline V gene. The CDR3 extends over 15 amino acids. V was shortened by 1 base and J by 7 bases, with 16 bases between the two germline ends.

The CDR3 nucleotides read TGTGCCACCAAGCTTCCTTCTTCTGGGAGCTATGGCTACACCTTC. It encodes CATKLPSSGSYGYTF. The chain carries TRBV6-5 and TRBJ1-2; no clear D. The germline V gene encodes CDR1 MNHEY and CDR2 SVGAGI. Trimming removed 10 bases from V and 4 bases from J, with 22 bases in between. This CDR3 has 15 residues.

The chain is built from TRBV10-1 and TRBJ2-3, with D unclear. This CDR3 comprises 12 residues. Germline CDR1 and CDR2: WNHNN and SYGVQD (reference sequence). The V end lost 6 bases, the J end lost 6 bases, and 10 bases lay between the germline ends. The CDR3 DNA reads as TGCGCCAGCAGCTCCGACTTTGATACGCAGTATTTT. Translation gives CASSSDFDTQYF.

In its sample, this clone was seen once. V gene TRBV7-8 combines with J gene TRBJ2-7; 9 bases fit TRBD1. This CDR3 contains 14 residues. Germline V gives CDR1 SGHVS, CDR2 FQNEAQ. V gave up 5 bases and J gave up 3 bases; unmatched junction bases: 5. The CDR3 region is CASSGGTGHYEQYV. The CDR3 coding sequence is TGTGCCAGCAGCGGTGGGACAGGGCACTACGAGCAGTACGTC.

This clone was observed at least ten times. The V gene is TRBV7-8, the J gene TRBJ2-7, with D perhaps matching TRBD1 (6 bases). The germline gives CDR1 SGHVS, CDR2 FQNEAQ. V lost 5 bases, J lost 2 bases, and 16 bases lay in between. This CDR3 spans 15 amino acids. The CDR3 nucleotides read TGTGCCAGCAGCATAGGCTGGGGGCAGGCCTACGAGCAGTACGTC. This codes for CASSIGWGQAYEQYV.

This chain joins TRBV15 and TRBJ1-5; D is possibly TRBD1 (5 bases). CDR1 and CDR2 from the germline V gene are LNHNV and YYDKDF (reference sequence). The CDR3 is made up of 16 amino acids. The V end lost 0 bases, the J end lost 0 bases, and 9 bases lay between the germline ends. Here the CDR3 DNA reads TGTGCCACCAGCAGAGATTGGGGGGATAGCAATCAGCCCCAGCATTTT. Its protein is CATSRDWGDSNQPQHF.

The chain has TRBV21-1 and TRBJ2-7; TRBD1 was called by the table and not checked on the DNA. TRBV21-1 is designated a pseudogene. The CDR3 spans 17 residues. The CDR3: CASSKSVRRVHSYEQYV. The CDR3, as DNA: TGTGCCAGCAGCAAATCGGTGCGCAGGGTTCATTCCTACGAGCAGTACGTC.

The rearrangement links TRBV5-6 to TRBJ2-2; TRBD1 matches 8 bases. With V trimmed by 2 bases and J by 6 bases, 3 bases remained unmatched. The germline V gene encodes CDR1 SGHDT and CDR2 YYEEEE. The CDR3 sequence is 14 residues long. The CDR3 here is CASSFLDRAGELFF. CDR3 bases: TGTGCCAGCAGCTTCCTGGACAGGGCCGGGGAGCTGTTTTTT.

This clone was detected only a few times. The chain is built from TRBV28 and TRBJ2-7; D might be TRBD2 (5 bases). The germline V and J ends were trimmed by 5 bases and 1 base, with 15 bases remaining between them. Germline assignment: CDR1 MDHEN and CDR2 SYDVKM. The CDR3 covers 15 residues. CDR3 coding DNA: TGTGCCAGCAGTCCCCTCGGGATCGGGTCCTACGAGCAGTACTTC. This encodes CASSPLGIGSYEQYF. Based on the CDR3 plus reference TRBV28 and TRBJ2-7, the full variable domain is DVKVTQSSRYLVKRTGEKVFLECVQDMDHENMFWYRQDPGLGLRLIYFSYDVKMKEKGDIPEGYSVSREKKERFSLILESASTNQTSMYLCASSPLGIGSYEQYFGPGTRLTVT.

This clone was recorded a few times. The rearrangement links TRBV2 to TRBJ2-2, with D possibly being TRBD1 (6 bases). CDR1 and CDR2 from the germline V gene are SNHLY and FYNNEI. Deletions cut 6 bases from V and 7 bases from J, with 12 bases between. This CDR3 is 13 amino acids long. The DNA for the CDR3 is TGTGCCAGCAGGAAAGGGGGTGGCGGGGAGCTGTTTTTT. Translation: CASRKGGGGELFF.

This rearrangement joins TRBV21-1 to TRBJ2-3; the DNA was not compared with TRBD1, the D call given in the table. TRBV21-1 is reported as a pseudogene. CDR3 size: 17 residues. The CDR3 here is CASSAPFMRGCTDTQYF. The CDR3 DNA follows: TGTGCCAGCAGCGCCCCCTTTATGAGGGGGTGCACAGATACGCAGTATTTT.

The chain uses TRBV5-4 and TRBJ2-1; 9 nucleotides match TRBD2. Germline CDR1 and CDR2: SGHNT and YYREEE (reference sequence). V was clipped by 0 bases and J by 7 bases; unmatched bases: 5. CDR3 length: 15 amino acids. CDR3 sequence reads: CASSLGGGVRNEQFF. CDR3 bases: TGTGCCAGCAGCTTGGGCGGGGGGGTTAGAAATGAGCAGTTCTTC.